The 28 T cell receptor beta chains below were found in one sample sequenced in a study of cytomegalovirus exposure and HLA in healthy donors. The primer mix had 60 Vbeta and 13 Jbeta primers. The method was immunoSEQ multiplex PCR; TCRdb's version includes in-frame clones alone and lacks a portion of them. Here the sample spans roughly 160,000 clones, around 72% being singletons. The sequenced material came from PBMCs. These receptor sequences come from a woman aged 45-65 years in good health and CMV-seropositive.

The chain's CDR3 is CAAEGTDATIYF. Here the CDR3 DNA reads TGTGCCGCGGAGGGGACGGACGCCACCATATATTTT. This chain uses TRBV21-1 with TRBJ1-3. TRBV21-1 is a pseudogene segment. The CDR3 covers 12 residues.

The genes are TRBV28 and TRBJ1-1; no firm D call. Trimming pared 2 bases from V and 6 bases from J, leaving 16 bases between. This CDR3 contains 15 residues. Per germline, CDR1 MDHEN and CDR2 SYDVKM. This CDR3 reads CASSLAVGLSSEAFF. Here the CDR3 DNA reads TGTGCCAGCAGTTTAGCCGTAGGACTGTCTTCTGAAGCTTTCTTT.

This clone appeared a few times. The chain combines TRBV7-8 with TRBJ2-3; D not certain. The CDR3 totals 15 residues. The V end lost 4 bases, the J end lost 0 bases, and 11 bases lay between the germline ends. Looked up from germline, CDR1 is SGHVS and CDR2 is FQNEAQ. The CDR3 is CASSSRRFSTDTQYF. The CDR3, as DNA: TGTGCCAGCAGCTCGCGGAGATTTAGCACAGATACGCAGTATTTT.

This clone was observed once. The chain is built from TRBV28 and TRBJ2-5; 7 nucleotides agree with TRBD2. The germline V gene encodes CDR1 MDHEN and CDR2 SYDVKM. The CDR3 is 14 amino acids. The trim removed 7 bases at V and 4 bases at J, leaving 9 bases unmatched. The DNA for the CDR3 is TGTGCCAGCACCCTCGGAGCGGGACGAGAGACCCAGTACTTC. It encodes CASTLGAGRETQYF.

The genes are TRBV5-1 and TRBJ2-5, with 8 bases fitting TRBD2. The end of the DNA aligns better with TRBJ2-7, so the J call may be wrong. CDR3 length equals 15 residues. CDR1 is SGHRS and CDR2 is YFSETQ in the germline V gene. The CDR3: CASSPEGAGAYEQYF. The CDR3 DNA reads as TGCGCCAGCAGCCCAGAGGGAGCGGGGGCCTACGAGCAGTACTTC.

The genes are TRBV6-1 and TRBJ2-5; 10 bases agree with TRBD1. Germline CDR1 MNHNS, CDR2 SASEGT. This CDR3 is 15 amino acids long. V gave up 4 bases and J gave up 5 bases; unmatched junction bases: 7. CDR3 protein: CASSVSGTGVETQYF. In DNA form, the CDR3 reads TGTGCCAGCAGTGTATCCGGGACAGGGGTCGAGACCCAGTACTTC.

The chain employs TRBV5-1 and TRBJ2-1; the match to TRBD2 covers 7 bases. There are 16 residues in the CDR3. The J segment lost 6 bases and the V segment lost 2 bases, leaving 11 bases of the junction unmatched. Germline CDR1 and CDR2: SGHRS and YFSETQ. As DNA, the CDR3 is TGCGCCAGCAGCTTAAGATCGGCGGGGGATGGCAATGAGCAGTTCTTC. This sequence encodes CASSLRSAGDGNEQFF.

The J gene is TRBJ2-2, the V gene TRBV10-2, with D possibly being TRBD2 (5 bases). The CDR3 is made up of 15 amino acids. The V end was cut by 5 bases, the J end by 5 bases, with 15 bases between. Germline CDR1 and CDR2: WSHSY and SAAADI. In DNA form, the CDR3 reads TGCGCCAGCAGTCTCACTAGTCCCCATACCGGGGAGCTGTTTTTT. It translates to CASSLTSPHTGELFF.

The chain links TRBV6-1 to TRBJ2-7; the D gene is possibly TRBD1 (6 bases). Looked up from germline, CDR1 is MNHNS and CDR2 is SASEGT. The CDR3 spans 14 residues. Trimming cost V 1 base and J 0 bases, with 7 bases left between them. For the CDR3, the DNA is TGTGCCAGCAGTGAAGTAGGGGGCTCCTACGAGCAGTACTTC. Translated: CASSEVGGSYEQYF.

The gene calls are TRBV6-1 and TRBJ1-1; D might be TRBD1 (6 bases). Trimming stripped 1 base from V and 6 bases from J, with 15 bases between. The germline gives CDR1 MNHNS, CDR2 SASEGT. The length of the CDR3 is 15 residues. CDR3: CASSEVKGGRAEAFF. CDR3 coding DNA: TGTGCCAGCAGTGAAGTAAAGGGGGGGCGCGCTGAAGCTTTCTTT.

The DNA of the CDR3 is TGCGCCAGCAGCGATCGCCCTAGCGGCAACACCGGGGAGCTGTTTTTT. The encoded protein is CASSDRPSGNTGELFF. The V call is TRBV5-1, the J call TRBJ2-2; 7 bases are a match to TRBD2. The CDR3 has 16 amino acids. Germline loops: CDR1 SGHRS, CDR2 YFSETQ. Losses at the gene ends were 4 bases for V and 2 bases for J; bases not matched to a gene: 8.

The CDR3 nucleotides are TGTGCCAGCAGCGATCGGGAAAAACTGTTTTTT. It is translated as CASSDREKLFF. The chain employs TRBV7-8 and TRBJ1-4, with D unresolved. The V end lost 5 bases, the J end lost 8 bases, and 6 bases lay between the germline ends. The length of the CDR3 is 11 residues. The germline V gene has CDR1 SGHVS and CDR2 FQNEAQ.

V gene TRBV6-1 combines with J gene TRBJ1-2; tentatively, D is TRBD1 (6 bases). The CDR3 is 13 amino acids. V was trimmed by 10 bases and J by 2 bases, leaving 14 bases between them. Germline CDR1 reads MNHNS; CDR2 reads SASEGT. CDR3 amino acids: CATKQGSNYGYTF. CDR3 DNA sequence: TGTGCCACCAAACAGGGCTCGAACTATGGCTACACCTTC.

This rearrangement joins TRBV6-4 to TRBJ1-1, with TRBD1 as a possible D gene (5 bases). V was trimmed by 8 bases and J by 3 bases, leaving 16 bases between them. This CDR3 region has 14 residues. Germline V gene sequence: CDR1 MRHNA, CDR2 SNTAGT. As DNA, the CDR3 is TGTGCCAGCTCGCGGGAAAGGGGTGACACTGAAGCTTTCTTT. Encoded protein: CASSRERGDTEAFF.

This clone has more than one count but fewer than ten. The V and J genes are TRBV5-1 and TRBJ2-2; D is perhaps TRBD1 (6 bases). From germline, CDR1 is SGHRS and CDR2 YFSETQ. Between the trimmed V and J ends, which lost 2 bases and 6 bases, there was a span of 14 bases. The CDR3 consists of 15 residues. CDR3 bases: TGCGCCAGCAGCTTAAGACAGGATGGGTCCGGGGAGCTGTTTTTT. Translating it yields CASSLRQDGSGELFF.

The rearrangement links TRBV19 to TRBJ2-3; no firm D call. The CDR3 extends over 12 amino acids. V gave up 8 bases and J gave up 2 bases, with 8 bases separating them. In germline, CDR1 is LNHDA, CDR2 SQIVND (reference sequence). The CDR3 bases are TGTGCCAGTGGCTTTTCCACAGATACGCAGTATTTT. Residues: CASGFSTDTQYF. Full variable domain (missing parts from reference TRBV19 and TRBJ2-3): DGGITQSPKYLFRKEGQNVTLSCEQNLNHDAMYWYRQDPGQGLRLIYYSQIVNDFQKGDIAEGYSVSREKKESFPLTVTSAQKNPTAFYLCASGFSTDTQYFGPGTRLTVL.

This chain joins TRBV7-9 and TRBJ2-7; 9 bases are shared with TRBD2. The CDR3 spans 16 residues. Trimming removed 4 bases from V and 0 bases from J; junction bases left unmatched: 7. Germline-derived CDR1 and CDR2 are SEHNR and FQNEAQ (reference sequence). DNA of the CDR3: TGTGCCAGCAGCTCCTCAAGCGGGAGGCTCTCCTACGAGCAGTACTTC. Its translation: CASSSSSGRLSYEQYF. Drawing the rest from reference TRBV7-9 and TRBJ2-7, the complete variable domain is DTGVSQNPRHKITKRGQNVTFRCDPISEHNRLYWYRQTLGQGPEFLTYFQNEAQLEKSRLLSDRFSAERPKGSFSTLEIQRTEQGDSAMYLCASSSSSGRLSYEQYFGPGTRLTVT.

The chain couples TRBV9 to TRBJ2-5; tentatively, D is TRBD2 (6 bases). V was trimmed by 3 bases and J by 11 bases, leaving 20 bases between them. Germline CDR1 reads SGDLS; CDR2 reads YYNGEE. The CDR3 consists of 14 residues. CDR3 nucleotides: TGTGCCAGCAGCGCGGACTGGGAGGAAGGTGAGCAGTACTTC. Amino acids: CASSADWEEGEQYF.

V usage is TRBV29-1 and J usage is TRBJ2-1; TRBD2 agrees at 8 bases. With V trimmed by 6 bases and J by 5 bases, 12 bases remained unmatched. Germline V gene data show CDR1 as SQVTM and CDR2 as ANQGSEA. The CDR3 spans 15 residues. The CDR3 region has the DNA TGCAGCGTCCTAGGGAGGCTAGCGGGCGACAATGAGCAGTTCTTC. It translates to CSVLGRLAGDNEQFF.

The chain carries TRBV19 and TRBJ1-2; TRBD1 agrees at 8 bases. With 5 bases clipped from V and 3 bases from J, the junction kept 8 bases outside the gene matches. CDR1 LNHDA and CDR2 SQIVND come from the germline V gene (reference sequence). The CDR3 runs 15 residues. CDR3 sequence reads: CASSLPPGQDYGYTF. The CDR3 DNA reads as TGTGCCAGTAGTCTTCCCCCGGGACAGGACTATGGCTACACCTTC.

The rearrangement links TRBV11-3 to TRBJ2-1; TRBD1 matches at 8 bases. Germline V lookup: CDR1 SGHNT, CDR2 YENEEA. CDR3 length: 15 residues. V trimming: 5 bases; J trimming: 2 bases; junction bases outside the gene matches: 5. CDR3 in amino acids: CASSPTGGTYNEQFF. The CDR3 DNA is TGTGCCAGCAGCCCCACAGGGGGGACCTACAATGAGCAGTTCTTC.

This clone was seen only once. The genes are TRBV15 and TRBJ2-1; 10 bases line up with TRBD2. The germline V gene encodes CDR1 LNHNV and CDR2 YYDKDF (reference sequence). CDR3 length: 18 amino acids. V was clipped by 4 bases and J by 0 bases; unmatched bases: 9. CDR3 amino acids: CATSKRGSGGASYNEQFF. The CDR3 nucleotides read TGTGCCACCAGCAAGAGAGGCAGCGGGGGGGCCTCCTACAATGAGCAGTTCTTC. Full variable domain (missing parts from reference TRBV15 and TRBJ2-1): DAMVIQNPRYQVTQFGKPVTLSCSQTLNHNVMYWYQQKSSQAPKLLFHYYDKDFNNEADTPDNFQSRRPNTSFCFLDIRSPGLGDTAMYLCATSKRGSGGASYNEQFFGPGTRLTVL.

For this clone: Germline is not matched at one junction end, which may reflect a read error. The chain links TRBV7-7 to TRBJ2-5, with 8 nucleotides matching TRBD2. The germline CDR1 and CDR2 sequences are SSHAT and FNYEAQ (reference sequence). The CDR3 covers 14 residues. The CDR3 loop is CASSSQAGGETQYF. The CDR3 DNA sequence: TGTGCTAGCAGCTCACAGGCGGGAGGAGAGACCCAGTACTTC.

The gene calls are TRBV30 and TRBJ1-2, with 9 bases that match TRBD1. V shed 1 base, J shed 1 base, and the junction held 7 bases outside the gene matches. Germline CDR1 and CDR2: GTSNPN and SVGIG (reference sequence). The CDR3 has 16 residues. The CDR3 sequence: CAWSGGQGPINYGYTF. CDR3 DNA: TGTGCCTGGAGTGGGGGACAGGGCCCGATTAACTATGGCTACACCTTC.

CDR3 amino acids: CASNSRGGPDTQYF. The DNA of the CDR3 is TGTGCCAGCAACAGCCGGGGGGGCCCAGATACGCAGTATTTT. The genes are TRBV6-6 and TRBJ2-3; 8 bases fit TRBD2. The germline V gene has CDR1 MNHNY and CDR2 SVGAGI (reference sequence). The length of the CDR3 is 14 residues. Losses at the gene ends were 7 bases for V and 4 bases for J; bases not matched to a gene: 7.

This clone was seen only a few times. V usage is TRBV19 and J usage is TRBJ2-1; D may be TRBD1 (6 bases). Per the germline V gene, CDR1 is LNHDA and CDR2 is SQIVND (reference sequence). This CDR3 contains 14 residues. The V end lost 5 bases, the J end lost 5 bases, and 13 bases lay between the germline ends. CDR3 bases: TGTGCCAGTAGTCGAAGGAACAGGGACAATGAGCAGTTCTTC. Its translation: CASSRRNRDNEQFF.

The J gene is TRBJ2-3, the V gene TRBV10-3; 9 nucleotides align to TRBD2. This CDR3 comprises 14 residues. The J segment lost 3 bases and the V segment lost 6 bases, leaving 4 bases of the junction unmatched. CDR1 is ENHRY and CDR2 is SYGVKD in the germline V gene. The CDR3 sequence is CAIRNAGGTDTQYF. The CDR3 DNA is TGTGCCATCAGGAACGCGGGGGGGACAGATACGCAGTATTTT.

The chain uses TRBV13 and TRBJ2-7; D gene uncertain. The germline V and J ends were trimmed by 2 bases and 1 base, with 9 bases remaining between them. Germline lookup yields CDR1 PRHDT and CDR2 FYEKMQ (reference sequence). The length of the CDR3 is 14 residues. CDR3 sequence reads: CASSLSDISYEQYF. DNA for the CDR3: TGTGCCAGCAGCTTATCCGACATTTCCTACGAGCAGTACTTC.